Presented here are 15 T cell receptor beta chains from one specimen sequenced in a study of T cell responses to AZD1222 COVID-19 vaccine. Measured with immunoSEQ multiplex PCR; TCRdb has only the in-frame clones, and not every one. The table records some 150,000 clones, approximately 89% of them present only once. Source: peripheral blood, taken on day 0 of AZD1222 vaccination. These receptors all stem from an adult in good health.

The chain joins TRBV5-1 to TRBJ2-1; D unclear. Looked up from germline, CDR1 is SGHRS and CDR2 is YFSETQ. Trimming shortened V by 1 base and J by 4 bases, and 12 bases separated the two germline ends. CDR3 size: 15 residues. The CDR3 nucleotides read TGCGCCAGCAGCTTGACCGGCTATACGTACAATGAGCAGTTCTTC. This encodes CASSLTGYTYNEQFF.

The chain has TRBV10-1 and TRBJ1-1; D is unclear. This CDR3 has 11 amino acids. Germline V gene data show CDR1 as WNHNN and CDR2 as SYGVQD (reference sequence). Trimming removed 1 base from V and 4 bases from J, with 1 base in between. The CDR3 nucleotides read TGCGCCAGCAGTGAGTGCACTGAAGCTTTCTTT. Translation: CASSECTEAFF.

This clone was found once. V is TRBV9 and J is TRBJ1-2; no clear D gene. Trimming shortened V by 3 bases and J by 3 bases, and 9 bases separated the two germline ends. Germline loops: CDR1 SGDLS, CDR2 YYNGEE. The CDR3 totals 13 residues. CDR3 coding DNA: TGTGCCAGCAGCGGAAGGGTCGACTATGGCTACACCTTC. It encodes CASSGRVDYGYTF.

CDR3 region: CASSIGRTSGGSPLHF. DNA for the CDR3: TGTGCCAGTAGTATCGGCCGAACCTCAGGGGGATCACCCCTCCACTTT. The chain is built from TRBV19 and TRBJ1-6; TRBD1 matches 7 bases. Germline-derived CDR1 and CDR2 are LNHDA and SQIVND (reference sequence). V gave up 3 bases and J gave up 10 bases; unmatched junction bases: 12. The CDR3 totals 16 residues.

V is TRBV7-9 and J is TRBJ2-7, with 9 bases aligning to TRBD1. Losses at the gene ends were 5 bases for V and 1 base for J; bases not matched to a gene: 9. The germline V gene encodes CDR1 SEHNR and CDR2 FQNEAQ (reference sequence). The CDR3 sequence is 16 residues long. CDR3 DNA sequence: TGTGCCAGCAGCAATGACTACGGGACAGGGTCCTACGAGCAGTACTTC. Translating gives CASSNDYGTGSYEQYF. Full variable domain (outside the CDR3, taken from reference TRBV7-9 and TRBJ2-7): DTGVSQNPRHKITKRGQNVTFRCDPISEHNRLYWYRQTLGQGPEFLTYFQNEAQLEKSRLLSDRFSAERPKGSFSTLEIQRTEQGDSAMYLCASSNDYGTGSYEQYFGPGTRLTVT.

The genes are TRBV3-1 (or the pseudogene TRBV3-2) and TRBJ2-7; no clear D. Trimming removed 0 bases from V and 1 base from J, with 7 bases in between. Per germline, CDR1 LGHDT and CDR2 YNNKEL (reference sequence). This CDR3 spans 14 amino acids. This CDR3 is CASSQDPRSYEQYF. The CDR3 nucleotides are TGTGCCAGCAGCCAAGACCCAAGGTCCTACGAGCAGTACTTC.

The chain recombines TRBV9 with TRBJ1-3, with D possibly TRBD1 on 6 matching bases. The V end lost 0 bases, the J end lost 0 bases, and 13 bases lay between the germline ends. The CDR3 is 17 residues long. Germline values: CDR1 SGDLS, CDR2 YYNGEE. CDR3 sequence (DNA): TGTGCCAGCAGCGTAGCAGGACAGAGGGCCTCTGGAAACACCATATATTTT. Its protein product is CASSVAGQRASGNTIYF.

J is TRBJ2-2 and V is TRBV27; 9 bases match TRBD1. Trimming took 6 bases from V and 5 from J; bases not matched to a gene: 4. Germline values: CDR1 MNHEY, CDR2 SMNVEV (reference sequence). This CDR3 contains 14 residues. As DNA, the CDR3 is TGTGCCAGCAGACAGGGGGCTCCTACCGGGGAGCTGTTTTTT. Translation: CASRQGAPTGELFF.

The genes are TRBV7-6 and TRBJ1-5; no definite D call. Between the trimmed V and J ends, which lost 5 bases and 5 bases, there was a span of 10 bases. The CDR3 is made up of 13 amino acids. Germline values: CDR1 SGHVS, CDR2 FNYEAQ. The CDR3 region is CASSEGWHQPQHF. DNA for the CDR3: TGTGCCAGCAGCGAAGGGTGGCATCAGCCCCAGCATTTT.

This chain uses TRBV6-5 with TRBJ1-4; TRBD1 might be the D (6 bases). CDR1 is MNHEY, CDR2 SVGAGI, per germline. This CDR3 region has 12 residues. Trimming shortened V by 4 bases and J by 8 bases, and 8 bases separated the two germline ends. For the CDR3, the DNA is TGTGCCAGCAGTTTTGACAGGGAAAAACTGTTTTTT. The encoded protein is CASSFDREKLFF.

The chain uses TRBV5-5 and TRBJ2-5; 7 bases line up with TRBD1. Trimming took 1 base from V and 4 from J; bases not matched to a gene: 4. Germline CDR1 and CDR2: SGHKS and YYEKEE (reference sequence). This CDR3 has 14 amino acids. The CDR3 loop reads CASSLRGLGETQYF. In nucleotides, the CDR3 is TGTGCCAGCAGCTTGAGGGGGCTCGGAGAGACCCAGTACTTC.

J is TRBJ2-3 and V is TRBV9; weak D call: TRBD2 (6 bases). This CDR3 has 16 amino acids. Germline V gene sequence: CDR1 SGDLS, CDR2 YYNGEE. Trimming took 4 bases from V and 0 from J, leaving 15 bases between them. CDR3 sequence: CASSLTGTSSTDTQYF. CDR3 DNA: TGTGCCAGCAGCTTAACCGGGACTTCGAGCACAGATACGCAGTATTTT.

The chain employs TRBV6-1 and TRBJ1-5; D is undetermined. The V end lost 3 bases, the J end lost 7 bases, and 10 bases lay between the germline ends. The CDR3 spans 13 residues. Per the germline V gene, CDR1 is MNHNS and CDR2 is SASEGT. CDR3 region: CASSDPDSQPQHF. The DNA for the CDR3 is TGTGCCAGCAGTGATCCGGACTCGCAGCCCCAGCATTTT.

The V and J genes are TRBV7-3 and TRBJ2-1; TRBD1 or TRBD2 may be the D gene (5 bases each). Germline V gene lookup returns CDR1 SGHTA and CDR2 FQGTGA. The CDR3 is 16 amino acids. V was trimmed by 5 bases and J by 5 bases, leaving 19 bases between them. In DNA, the CDR3 is TGTGCCAGCAGCCTTCGTGGGGGACGGGGCGACAATGAGCAGTTCTTC. This translates into CASSLRGGRGDNEQFF.

The chain couples TRBV5-4 to TRBJ2-6; perhaps TRBD2 as D (5 bases). V lost 0 bases and J lost 3, with 7 bases in between. This CDR3 has 15 residues. CDR1 SGHNT and CDR2 YYREEE come from the germline V gene (reference sequence). The CDR3 sequence is CASSLGGIGANVLTF. DNA of the CDR3: TGTGCCAGCAGCTTGGGAGGGATTGGGGCCAACGTCCTGACTTTC.